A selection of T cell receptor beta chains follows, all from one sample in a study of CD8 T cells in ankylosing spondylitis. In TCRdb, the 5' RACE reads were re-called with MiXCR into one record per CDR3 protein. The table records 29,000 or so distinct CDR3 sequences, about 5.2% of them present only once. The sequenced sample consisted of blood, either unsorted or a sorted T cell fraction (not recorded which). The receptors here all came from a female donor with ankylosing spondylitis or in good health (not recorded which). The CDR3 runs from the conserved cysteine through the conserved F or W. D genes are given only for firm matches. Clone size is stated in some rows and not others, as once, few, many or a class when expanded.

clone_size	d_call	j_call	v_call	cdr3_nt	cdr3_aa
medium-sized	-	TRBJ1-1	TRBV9	TGTGCCAGCAGCGTAGTGGACGCGAACACTGAAGCTTTCTTT	CASSVVDANTEAFF
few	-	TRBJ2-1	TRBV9	TGTGCCAGCAGCGTAGCTACGGGGGAAAGGTTCTTC	CASSVATGERFF
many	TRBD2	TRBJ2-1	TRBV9	TGTGCCAGCAGCTTCCGGACTAGCGGGCCTCTTAAAACTGAGCAGTTCTTC	CASSFRTSGPLKTEQFF
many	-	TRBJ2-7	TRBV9	TGTGCCAGCAGCGTTACAGGGATTTCCTACGAGCAGTACTTC	CASSVTGISYEQYF
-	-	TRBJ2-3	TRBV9	TGTGCCAGCAGCTCAACGCCGGTGGCAGATACGCAGTATTTT	CASSSTPVADTQYF
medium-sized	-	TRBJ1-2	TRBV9	TGTGCCAGCAGCGTAGATGGCTATGGCTACACCTTC	CASSVDGYGYTF
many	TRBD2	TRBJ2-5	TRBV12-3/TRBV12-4	TGTGCCAGCAGTTTAGGCGGGAGGGCCAGGGAGACCCAGTACTTC	CASSLGGRARETQYF
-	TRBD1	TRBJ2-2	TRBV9	TGTGCCAGCAGCGTAGCGGCCGGGACAGTTAACACCGGGGAGCTGTTTTTT	CASSVAAGTVNTGELFF
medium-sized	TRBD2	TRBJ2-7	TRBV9	TGTGCCAGCAGCGTAGGACTAGCGGGAGTCGAGCAGTACTTC	CASSVGLAGVEQYF
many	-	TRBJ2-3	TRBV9	TGTGCCAGCAATCCGTGGAGCACAGATACGCAGTATTTT	CASNPWSTDTQYF
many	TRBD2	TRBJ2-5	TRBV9	TGTGCCAGCAGCCCCCACATGAGCGGGGGGCCGGTTCAAGAGACCCAGTACTTC	CASSPHMSGGPVQETQYF
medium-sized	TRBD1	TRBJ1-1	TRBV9	TGTGCCAGCAGCGTAGGTGAATTGAGGACAGGGGCGAGGAACACTGAAGCTTTCTTT	CASSVGELRTGARNTEAFF
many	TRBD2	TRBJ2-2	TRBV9	TGTGCCAGCAGCGTAGCTAGCGGGGGGGCCTTCAACACCGGGGAGCTGTTTTTT	CASSVASGGAFNTGELFF
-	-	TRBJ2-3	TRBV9	TGTGCCAGCAGCCAACCGACAGATACGCAGTATTTT	CASSQPTDTQYF
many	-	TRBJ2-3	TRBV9	TGTGCCAGCAGCGTTGGACTGGGGAAAGGCACAGATACGCAGTATTTT	CASSVGLGKGTDTQYF
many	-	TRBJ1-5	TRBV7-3	TGTGCCAGCAGCTCTCCTCATTTGGGGGGACACAGGAATGGGCAGCCCCAGCATTTT	CASSSPHLGGHRNGQPQHF
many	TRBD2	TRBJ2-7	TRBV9	TGTGCCAGCAGCCCTAGCGGGACAACCTACGAGCAGTACTTC	CASSPSGTTYEQYF
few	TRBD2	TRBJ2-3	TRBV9	TGTGCCAGCAGCGCCCAACAAGCGGGAGGGCTGGATACGCAGTATTTT	CASSAQQAGGLDTQYF
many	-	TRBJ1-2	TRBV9	TGTGCCAGCAGCGTAGCTGTTCAGAACTATGGCTACACCTTC	CASSVAVQNYGYTF
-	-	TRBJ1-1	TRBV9	TGTGCCAGCAGCGAACAGAAGAACACTGAAGCTTTCTTT	CASSEQKNTEAFF
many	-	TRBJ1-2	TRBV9	TGTGCCAGCAGCGCCCAGGGCTATGGCTACACCTTC	CASSAQGYGYTF
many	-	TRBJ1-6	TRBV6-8	TGTGCCAGCAGCAACGACCCCCTCCTAAACTATAATTCACCCCTCCACTTT	CASSNDPLLNYNSPLHF
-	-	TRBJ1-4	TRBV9	TGTGCCAGCAGCCCATGGGCAGCCCCTGCAACTAATGAAAAACTGTTTTTT	CASSPWAAPATNEKLFF